The rows below give T cell receptor beta chains drawn from one sample of a study of identical twins. In TCRdb, the 5' RACE reads were re-called with MiXCR into one record per CDR3 protein. The repertoire holds around 550,000 distinct CDR3 sequences, with over 12% as singletons. These data were also filed under a second study, of yellow fever vaccine responses in identical twins.

Sequencing used CD4+ T cells sorted from blood. These receptor sequences come from a woman aged 18-29 years in good health. CDR3s include the opening cysteine and the closing phenylalanine or tryptophan. A D gene is named only where the DNA matches it firmly. Size values are once, few and many counts, or a class for expanded clones, and some rows have none.

>TRBJ2-2|few|TRBV5-1|.
TGCGCCAGCCGACCTAGTCCCACCGGGGAGCTGTTTTTT
CASRPSPTGELFF
>TRBJ2-2|.|TRBV6-2/TRBV6-3|.
TGTGCCAGCAGCCGTTCTGCGGGGAAGCTGTTTTTT
CASSRSAGKLFF
>TRBJ1-5|few|TRBV29-1|.
TGCAGCGTTGTCGGGGGTGGTCAGCCCCAGCATTTT
CSVVGGGQPQHF
>TRBJ2-5|.|TRBV6-5|.
TGTGCCAGCAGTTATGGAGGGAGTCCATCAGAGACCCAGTACTTC
CASSYGGSPSETQYF
>TRBJ2-2|.|TRBV7-7|TRBD1
TGTGCCAGCAGATCCGGGACAGTGGACACCGGGGAGCTGTTTTTT
CASRSGTVDTGELFF
>TRBJ2-7|.|TRBV11-2|.
TGTGCCAGCAGCCCCGAGCGGGTGAGCTCCTACGAGCAGTACTTC
CASSPERVSSYEQYF
>TRBJ1-1|few|TRBV12-3/TRBV12-4|.
TGTGCCAGCAGTCGACAGACTTTCATGAACACTGAAGCTTTCTTT
CASSRQTFMNTEAFF
>TRBJ2-5|many|TRBV20-1|.
TGCAGTGCTAGAGGTCTGACACTGGAGACCCAGTACTTC
CSARGLTLETQYF
>TRBJ2-5|many|TRBV20-1|.
TGCAGTGCCACGGCAGATAGCTCAGAGACCCAGTACTTC
CSATADSSETQYF
>TRBJ1-2|few|TRBV5-1|TRBD1
TGCGCCAGCAGCTTGCCAAACCAGACAGGGGATGGTGGCTACACCTTC
CASSLPNQTGDGGYTF
>TRBJ1-1|few|TRBV6-5|TRBD1
TGTGCCAGCAGTTACTCTGCAGGGGGGGGATATGAAGCTTTCTTT
CASSYSAGGGYEAFF
>TRBJ2-1|.|TRBV20-1|.
TGCAGTGCTAGACCCCGAAGAGGCGATGAGCAGTTCTTC
CSARPRRGDEQFF
>TRBJ2-3|few|TRBV24-1|.
TGTGCCACCAAGACGGCCGGGACAGATACGCAGTATTTT
CATKTAGTDTQYF
>TRBJ2-7|many|TRBV7-9|TRBD2
TGTGCCAGCAGCTTATCTCGTAGCGGGAGTAGCGAGCAGTACTTC
CASSLSRSGSSEQYF
>TRBJ1-2|.|TRBV2|.
TGTGCCAGCAATGGGCCAAACATTTACACCTTC
CASNGPNIYTF
>TRBJ2-1|.|TRBV24-1|.
TGTGCCACCAGTATAGGGCGGCCTGCGATGGTCTACAATGAGCAGTTCTTC
CATSIGRPAMVYNEQFF
>TRBJ1-2|.|TRBV9|TRBD1
TGTGCCAGCAGCGTCGACAGGGAGAACTATGGCTACACCTTC
CASSVDRENYGYTF
>TRBJ1-5|few|TRBV12-3/TRBV12-4|.
TGTGCCAGCAGTTTAGCGGACAGAGGTCAGCCCCAGCATTTT
CASSLADRGQPQHF
>TRBJ2-7|.|TRBV20-1|.
TGCAGTGCTAGTGCTGTTACAGGACTGGGCGAGCAGTACTTC
CSASAVTGLGEQYF
>TRBJ1-5|few|TRBV10-3|.
TGTGCCATCACTCGACAGAGGGATCAGCCCCAGCATTTT
CAITRQRDQPQHF
>TRBJ2-1|many|TRBV11-2|.
TGTGCCAGCAGTCCTTACAATGAGCAGTTCTTC
CASSPYNEQFF
>TRBJ2-5|.|TRBV28|.
TGTGCCAGCAGGAGAAAAAGCCCAGAAGAGACCCAGTACTTC
CASRRKSPEETQYF
>TRBJ1-1|many|TRBV3-1|TRBD1
TGTGCCAGCAGCCGCAGGGGGACAGCGAACACTGAAGCTTTCTTT
CASSRRGTANTEAFF
>TRBJ2-3|few|TRBV5-1|TRBD2
TGCGCCAGCAGCTTGGGGACTAGCGGCGGGGATACGCAGTATTTT
CASSLGTSGGDTQYF
>TRBJ2-2|many|TRBV10-3|TRBD2
TGTGCCACTTGGACTAGCGAAAACACCGGGGAGCTGTTTTTT
CATWTSENTGELFF
>TRBJ2-7|few|TRBV5-1|TRBD1
TGCGCCAGCAGCCCACAGGGGTACTACGAGCAGTACTTC
CASSPQGYYEQYF
>TRBJ2-2|few|TRBV7-9|.
TGTGCCAGCAACCCTGCTGCGGAGTACACCGGGGAGCTGTTTTTT
CASNPAAEYTGELFF
>TRBJ2-2|.|TRBV12-3/TRBV12-4|TRBD1
TGTGCCAGCAGTCCCCACAGGGGTGGAACCGGGGAGCTGTTTTTT
CASSPHRGGTGELFF
>TRBJ2-1|.|TRBV7-2|TRBD2
TGTGCCAGCAGCCGCCGGACTAGCTTGGATGAGCAGTTCTTC
CASSRRTSLDEQFF
>TRBJ2-1|.|TRBV28|.
TGTGCCAGCACTTGGGCGGGGCGCAACAATGAGCAGTTCTTC
CASTWAGRNNEQFF
>TRBJ2-5|.|TRBV28|.
TGTGCCAGCAGTTTATTGGGGTACCAGGGAACCCAGTACTTC
CASSLLGYQGTQYF
>TRBJ1-1|few|TRBV6-5|.
TGTGCCAGCAGTTACCCCGCGGGAGACGAAGCTTTCTTT
CASSYPAGDEAFF
>TRBJ2-1|.|TRBV18|.
TGTGCCAGCTCACCACTCCTGGGACGGGTCCGCTCCTACAATGAGCAGTTCTTC
CASSPLLGRVRSYNEQFF
>TRBJ2-3|few|TRBV7-6|.
TGTGCCAGCAGCTTAGGGGGTAGAGTCACAGATACGCAGTATTTT
CASSLGGRVTDTQYF
>TRBJ2-7|few|TRBV28|.
TGTGCCGTGCAGGAACCCTACGAGCAGTACTTC
CAVQEPYEQYF
>TRBJ1-6|few|TRBV20-1|.
TGCAGTGCTAGAGTGGACGGGTCGTCACCCCTCCACTTT
CSARVDGSSPLHF
>TRBJ2-7|.|TRBV28|TRBD1
TGTGCCAGCAGGACGACCTGGAGACAGGGGAACTACGAGCAGTACTTC
CASRTTWRQGNYEQYF
>TRBJ2-3|many|TRBV28|TRBD2
TGTGCCAGCAGTTTTCTAGCGGGGGGCCGAAACACAGATACGCAGTATTTT
CASSFLAGGRNTDTQYF
>TRBJ1-4|.|TRBV7-9|.
TGTGCCAGCAGCTTAAAGGCTCAATCGGGGGAAAAACTGTTTTTT
CASSLKAQSGEKLFF
>TRBJ1-2|few|TRBV12-3/TRBV12-4|.
TGTGCCAGCAGTTGGAGGCGGCGGGACTATGGCTACACCTTC
CASSWRRRDYGYTF
>TRBJ2-5|.|TRBV12-3/TRBV12-4|TRBD2
TGTGCCAGCAGTCCACTAGCGGGGGAGCCCCAAGAGACCCAGTACTTC
CASSPLAGEPQETQYF
>TRBJ1-1|few|TRBV3-1|.
TGTGCCAGCAGCCCCCGGTCCCTTGGCACTGAAGCTTTCTTT
CASSPRSLGTEAFF
>TRBJ2-4|.|TRBV10-3|.
TGTGCCATCAGTGAAACTCTAGCCAAAAACATTCAGTACTTC
CAISETLAKNIQYF
>TRBJ2-5|.|TRBV5-1|TRBD2
TGCGCCAGCAGCTCACTGGGACTAGCGGGAACAGAGACCCAGTACTTC
CASSSLGLAGTETQYF
>TRBJ2-7|many|TRBV5-1|.
TGCGCCAGCAGCTTGGATGCTCGATACGAGCAGTACTTC
CASSLDARYEQYF